This TCR beta chain is drawn from a study of T cells after posttransplantation cyclophosphamide (dated by TCRdb to between 2015 and 2016). About the investigation overall: The study tracked T cell repertoire reconstitution by TRB sequencing after myeloablative bone marrow transplantation using posttransplantation cyclophosphamide as GVHD prophylaxis. Samples from about 37 PTCy-treated patients and 16 related bone marrow donors of those patients were subjected to antigen receptor sequencing. Blood from every one of the roughly 30 PTCy patients who had 1-year posttransplant specimens underwent TRB sequencing. In 3 patients, up to roughly 3 additional blood samples taken between 2 and 5.2 years after transplant also underwent TRB sequencing, as did pretransplant blood from a handful of patients. TRA and TRB clonality were tightly correlated in 9 or 10 samples, so subsequent TCR analyses focused on TRB only. Public TRB sequences were searched against a database of over 3,000 sequences associated with responses to pathogens, tumor antigens, self-antigens and alloantigens. Paper-wide results and their limitations: Across roughly 49 patients, TRB clonality was highly associated with recipient CMV seropositivity and CMV reactivation, and diversity in PTCy patients was similar to diversity in CNI/methotrexate controls. At 1-2 months, donor-recipient similarity was low but rose over the first year, and the later blood repertoires were often dominated by donor CD8+ memory clones. The TRB repertoires of T cells infiltrating skin or GI tract showed only limited overlap with the TRB repertoires of T cells in blood.

Related bone marrow donors provided peripheral blood samples on the day of marrow donation. Peripheral blood and bone marrow mononuclear cells were isolated by Ficoll-Hypaque density centrifugation and cryopreserved. TRB sequencing was run on genomic DNA with either the immunoSEQ assay at survey resolution or the hsTCRB kit. In the authors' own workflow: The immunoSEQ software handled initial read processing, and the LymphoSeq R package was used for repertoire analyses. Clonality was calculated as 1 minus normalized Shannon entropy, and the Gini coefficient was also calculated for each TRB dataset. Phenotypes of unsorted samples were inferred by mapping TRB sequences from sorted subsets of the recipient or donor onto unsorted samples of the same recipient. TCRdb holds this immuneACCESS table with in-frame rearrangements only. Some clones are missing; in checked studies, unresolved V genes explain under half, and the rest has no known cause. V and J calls and clone size come straight from that table; D and trimming were deduced from the DNA. The sample contains 66,000 or so clones, 90% to 95% of them found a single time. About 3% of the sample is taken by the ten largest.

A word on this clone: Its antigen remains unidentified. The record has no base qualities; no much larger clone is one base away.

The origin of this receptor is a woman aged 30 to 39 in good health and a related stem cell transplant donor. Sequencing input: PBMCs.

The DNA reads TGTGCCAGCAGCTACCGGGACAGGGGTCGGGGTGGCTACACCTTC. Translated, this gives CASSYRDRGRGGYTF. The chain was built from TRBV6-6 and TRBJ1-2; TRBD1 aligns with 10 central bases. The CDR1 and CDR2 encoded by the germline V gene (reference sequence) are MNHNY and SVGAGI. The CDR3 runs 15 amino acids, cysteine and phenylalanine included. Only CDR3 DNA remains: 45 bases, in frame from the first base. From V the trimming removes 6 bases and from J it removes 7 bases, while the gene matches leave 11 bases of the junction unaccounted for.